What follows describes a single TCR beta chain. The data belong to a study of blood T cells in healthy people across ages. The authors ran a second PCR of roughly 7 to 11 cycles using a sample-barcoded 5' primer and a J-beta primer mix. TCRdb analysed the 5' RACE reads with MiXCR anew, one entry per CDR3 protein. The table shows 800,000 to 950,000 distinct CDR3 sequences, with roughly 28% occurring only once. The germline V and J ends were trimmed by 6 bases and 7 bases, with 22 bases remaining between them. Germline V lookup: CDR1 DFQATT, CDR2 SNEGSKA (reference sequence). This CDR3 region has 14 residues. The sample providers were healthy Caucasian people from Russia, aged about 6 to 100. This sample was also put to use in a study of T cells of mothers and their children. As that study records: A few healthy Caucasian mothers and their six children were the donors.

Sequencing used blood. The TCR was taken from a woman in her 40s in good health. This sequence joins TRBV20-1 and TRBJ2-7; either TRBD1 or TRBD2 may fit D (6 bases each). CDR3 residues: CSASRGGITGEQYF. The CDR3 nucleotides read TGCAGTGCGAGTAGAGGGGGGATCACCGGTGAGCAGTACTTC.